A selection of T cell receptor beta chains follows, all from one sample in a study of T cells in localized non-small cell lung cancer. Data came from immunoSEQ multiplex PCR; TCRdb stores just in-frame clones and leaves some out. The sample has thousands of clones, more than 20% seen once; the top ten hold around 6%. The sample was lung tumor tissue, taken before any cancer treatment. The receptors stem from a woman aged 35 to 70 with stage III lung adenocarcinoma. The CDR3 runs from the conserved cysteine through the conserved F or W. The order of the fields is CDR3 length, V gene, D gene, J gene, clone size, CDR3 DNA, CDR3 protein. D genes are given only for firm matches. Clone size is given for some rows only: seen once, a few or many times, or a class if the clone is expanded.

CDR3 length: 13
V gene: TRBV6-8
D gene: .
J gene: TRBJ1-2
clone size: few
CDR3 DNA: TGTGCCAGCAAGCCCGACGGCAACTATGGCTACACCTTC
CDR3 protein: CASKPDGNYGYTF

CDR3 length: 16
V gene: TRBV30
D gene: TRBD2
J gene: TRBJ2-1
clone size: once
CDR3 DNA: TGTGCCTGGACCCCTACCCTACTAGCGGGATACAATGAGCAGTTCTTC
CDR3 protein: CAWTPTLLAGYNEQFF

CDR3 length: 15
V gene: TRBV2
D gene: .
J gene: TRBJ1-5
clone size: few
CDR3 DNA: TGTGCCGCAGAGGCAAGGGTTGGGGTTGTTCAGCCCCAGCATTTT
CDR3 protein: CAAEARVGVVQPQHF

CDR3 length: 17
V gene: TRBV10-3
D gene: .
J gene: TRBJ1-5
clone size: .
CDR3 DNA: TGTGCCATCAGTGAGTCCATGGGTGGAGGAGGGAATCAGCCCCAGCATTTT
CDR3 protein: CAISESMGGGGNQPQHF

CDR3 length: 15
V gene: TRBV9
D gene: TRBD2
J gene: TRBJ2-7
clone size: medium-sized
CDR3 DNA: TGTGCCGGTTCCCTGGGTGTAGCGGGGGGCTGGGAGCAGTACTTC
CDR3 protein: CAGSLGVAGGWEQYF

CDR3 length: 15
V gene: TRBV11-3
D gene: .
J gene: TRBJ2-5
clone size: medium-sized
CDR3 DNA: TGTGCCAGCAGCTTGGCCGGTCGAGAGGAGGAGACCCAGTACTTC
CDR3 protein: CASSLAGREEETQYF

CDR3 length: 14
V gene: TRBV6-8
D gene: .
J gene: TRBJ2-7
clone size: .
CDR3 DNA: TGTGCCAGCACCGAAGGTCCAGGGACCTACGAGCAGTACTTC
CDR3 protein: CASTEGPGTYEQYF

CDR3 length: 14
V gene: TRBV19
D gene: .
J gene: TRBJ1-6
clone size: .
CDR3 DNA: TGTGCCAGTAGTATCGGGGGGCGGAATTCACCCCTCCACTTT
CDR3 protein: CASSIGGRNSPLHF

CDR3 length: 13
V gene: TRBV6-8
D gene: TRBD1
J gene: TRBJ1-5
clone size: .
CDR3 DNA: TGTGCCAGCAGAGGACAGGGGTATCAGCCCCAGCATTTT
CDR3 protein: CASRGQGYQPQHF

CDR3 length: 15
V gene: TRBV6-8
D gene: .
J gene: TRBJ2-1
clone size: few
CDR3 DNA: TGTGCCAGCAGTTCCCCCACAGGGATTTACAATGAGCAGTTCTTC
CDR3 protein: CASSSPTGIYNEQFF

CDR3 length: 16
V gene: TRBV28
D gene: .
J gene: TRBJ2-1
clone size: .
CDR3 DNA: TGTGCCAGCAGTTTTGGCGGGCGCGACTCCTACAATGAGCAGTTCTTC
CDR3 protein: CASSFGGRDSYNEQFF

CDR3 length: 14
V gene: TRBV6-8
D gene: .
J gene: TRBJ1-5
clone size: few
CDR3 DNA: TGTGCCAGCTCGGGGGGTGGGGACAATCAGCCCCAGCATTTT
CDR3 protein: CASSGGGDNQPQHF

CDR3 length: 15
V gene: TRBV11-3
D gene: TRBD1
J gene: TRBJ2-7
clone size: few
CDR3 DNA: TGTGCCAGCAGCTTAGAAGCGGGACAGGGCTACGAGCAGTACTTC
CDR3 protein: CASSLEAGQGYEQYF

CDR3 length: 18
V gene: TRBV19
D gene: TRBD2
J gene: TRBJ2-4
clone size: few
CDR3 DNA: TGTGCCAGTAGTATAGTGGGTAGCGGGGGTGGCCACAAAAACATTCAGTACTTC
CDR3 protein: CASSIVGSGGGHKNIQYF

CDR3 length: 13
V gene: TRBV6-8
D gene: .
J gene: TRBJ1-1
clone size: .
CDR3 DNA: TGTGCCAGCAGTTACTCGAAGGTTGGGGAAGCTTTCTTT
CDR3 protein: CASSYSKVGEAFF

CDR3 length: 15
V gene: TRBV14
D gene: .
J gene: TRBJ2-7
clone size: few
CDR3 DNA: TGTGCCAGCAGCCAAGGGCAGGCAGATACCTACGAGCAGTACTTC
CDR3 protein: CASSQGQADTYEQYF

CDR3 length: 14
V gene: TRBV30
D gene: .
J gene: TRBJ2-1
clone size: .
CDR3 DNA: TGTGCCTATCAGGGGACAACTACCTACAATGAGCAGTTCTTC
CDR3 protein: CAYQGTTTYNEQFF

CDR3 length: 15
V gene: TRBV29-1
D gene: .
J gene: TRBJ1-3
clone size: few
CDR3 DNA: TGCAGCGTTGAAGATCTTGCAGGGACAGGAAACACCATATATTTT
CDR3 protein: CSVEDLAGTGNTIYF

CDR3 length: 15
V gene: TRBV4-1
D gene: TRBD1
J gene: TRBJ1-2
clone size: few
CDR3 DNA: TGCGCCAGCAGCCAGAGATCTTACAGGGGGCCTGGCTACACCTTC
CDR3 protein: CASSQRSYRGPGYTF

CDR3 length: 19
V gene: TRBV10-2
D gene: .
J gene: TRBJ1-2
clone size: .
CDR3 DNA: TGCGCCAGCAGTGAGTTCCCCCGGGGGAACAGGTTGCGGGACTATGGCTACACCTTC
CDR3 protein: CASSEFPRGNRLRDYGYTF

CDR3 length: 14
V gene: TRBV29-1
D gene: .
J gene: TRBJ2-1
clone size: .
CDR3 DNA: TGCAGCGCCCGCGGGGCCAGCTCCTACAATGAGCAGTTCTTC
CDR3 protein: CSARGASSYNEQFF

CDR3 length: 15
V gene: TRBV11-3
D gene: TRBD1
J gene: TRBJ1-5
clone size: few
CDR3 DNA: TGTGCCAGCAGCTTCGGACAGGGAGCGGCTCAGCCCCAGCATTTT
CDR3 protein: CASSFGQGAAQPQHF

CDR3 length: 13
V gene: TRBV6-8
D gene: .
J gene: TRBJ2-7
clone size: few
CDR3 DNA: TGTGCCAGCAGTCAGGACAGCTCCTACGAGCAGTACTTC
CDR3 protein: CASSQDSSYEQYF

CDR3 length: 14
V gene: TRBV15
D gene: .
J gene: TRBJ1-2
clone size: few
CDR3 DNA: TGTGCCACCAGCAGAGATCGCGGGTACTATGGCTACACCTTC
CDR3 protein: CATSRDRGYYGYTF